The next 27 T cell receptor beta chains were all read from a single sample in a study of cytomegalovirus exposure and HLA in healthy donors. With 60 Vbeta and 13 Jbeta primers, the PCR was carried out. Here immunoSEQ multiplex PCR was the method, and the copy in TCRdb shows in-frame clones only, minus some. The sample shows fewer than 200,000 clones, over 70% of them seen only once. Material: PBMCs. The receptor set was obtained from a woman aged 50 to 65 in good health and CMV-seropositive.

V usage is TRBV7-9 and J usage is TRBJ2-7; D is unclear. This CDR3 is built from 13 residues. Trimming took off 5 bases at V and 3 bases at J, with 11 bases between the two ends. CDR1 is SEHNR, CDR2 FQNEAQ, per germline (reference sequence). CDR3 sequence: CASSPSPYYEQYF. The DNA of the CDR3 is TGTGCCAGCAGCCCGAGTCCCTACTACGAGCAGTACTTC.

This clone was detected a few times. J is TRBJ2-3 and V is TRBV9; 8 positions agree with TRBD2. Germline V gene lookup returns CDR1 SGDLS and CDR2 YYNGEE. J lost 2 bases, V lost 0 bases, and 2 bases had no gene match. This CDR3 is 15 amino acids long. CDR3 nucleotide sequence: TGTGCCAGCAGCGTAGGACTAGCGCCCACAGATACGCAGTATTTT. Protein product: CASSVGLAPTDTQYF.

The chain carries TRBV27 and TRBJ2-1; 7 bases match TRBD1. Germline CDR1 is MNHEY and CDR2 is SMNVEV (reference sequence). Losses at the gene ends were 4 bases for V and 7 bases for J; bases not matched to a gene: 13. The CDR3 is 16 amino acids. CDR3 loop: CASSSLQGIGLNEQFF. The CDR3 DNA is TGTGCCAGCAGTTCCCTACAGGGGATTGGTTTGAATGAGCAGTTCTTC.

This rearrangement joins TRBV7-9 to TRBJ2-5; perhaps TRBD2 as D (5 bases). Trimming removed 5 bases from V and 2 bases from J, with 9 bases in between. Per the germline V gene, CDR1 is SEHNR and CDR2 is FQNEAQ (reference sequence). The CDR3 has 13 residues. CDR3 nucleotide sequence: TGTGCCAGCAGCGCTGGAGGTCAAGAGACCCAGTACTTC. It encodes CASSAGGQETQYF.

This clone was recorded a few times. The chain joins TRBV13 to TRBJ1-1; TRBD1 is a possible D gene (5 bases). V dropped 4 bases and J dropped 0 bases, with 12 bases sitting between them. This CDR3 contains 15 residues. CDR1 and CDR2 from the germline V gene are PRHDT and FYEKMQ (reference sequence). CDR3 coding DNA: TGTGCCAGCAGCTGGGCGGGGGAAATGAACACTGAAGCTTTCTTT. Amino acid sequence: CASSWAGEMNTEAFF.

This chain links TRBV19 with TRBJ2-7, with TRBD1 matching 11 bases. Germline V gives CDR1 LNHDA, CDR2 SQIVND (reference sequence). The CDR3 runs 17 residues. After removal of 3 bases from V and 3 bases from J, the junction contained 10 bases not matched to a gene. CDR3 nucleotides: TGTGCCAGTAGTATGGGATCCGGGACAGGGGGATTCTACGAGCAGTACTTC. Protein: CASSMGSGTGGFYEQYF.

This clone was picked up a small number of times. This chain joins TRBV25-1 and TRBJ2-3; 7 bases align to TRBD2. Germline V gene sequence: CDR1 MGHDK, CDR2 SYGVNS. The CDR3 is made up of 15 amino acids. Trimming removed 3 bases from V and 8 bases from J; junction bases left unmatched: 11. Here the CDR3 DNA reads TGTGCCAGCAGTGAGGCTAGCGGACCTTTCGGTACGCAGTATTTT. Translating gives CASSEASGPFGTQYF.

This clone showed up just a few times. The rearrangement uses TRBV2 and TRBJ1-1; 11 bases line up with TRBD1. The CDR3 totals 13 residues. V lost 6 bases, J lost 7 bases, and 4 bases stayed unmatched. The germline V gene has CDR1 SNHLY and CDR2 FYNNEI. CDR3 protein: CASSRTGGGEAFF. CDR3 DNA: TGTGCCAGCAGCCGGACAGGGGGCGGTGAAGCTTTCTTT.

This clone was seen only a few times. The gene calls are TRBV10-3 and TRBJ1-4, with D possibly being TRBD1 (5 bases). CDR1 and CDR2 (germline): ENHRY, SYGVKD. Trimming left V 10 bases short and J 4 bases short, with 19 bases between. This CDR3 contains 15 residues. The CDR3 coding sequence is TGTGCCACCTCGCCTAGGGGTTTGAGTAATGAAAAACTGTTTTTT. Protein sequence: CATSPRGLSNEKLFF.

This rearrangement joins TRBV6-1 to TRBJ1-6; D is undetermined. Germline-derived CDR1 and CDR2 are MNHNS and SASEGT. With 1 base removed from V and 12 bases from J, the gap between germline ends came to 10 bases. The CDR3 extends over 13 amino acids. This chain's CDR3 is CASSEVRFIPLHF. In DNA form, the CDR3 reads TGTGCCAGCAGTGAAGTCCGGTTTATACCCCTCCACTTT.

This chain links TRBV19 with TRBJ2-1, with 8 bases that match TRBD1. Germline assignment: CDR1 LNHDA and CDR2 SQIVND (reference sequence). With 7 bases clipped from V and 6 bases from J, the junction kept 8 bases outside the gene matches. The CDR3 runs 14 residues. CDR3 nucleotide sequence: TGTGCCAGTAATGACCAGGGGGCTGGCAATGAGCAGTTCTTC. Its translation: CASNDQGAGNEQFF.

This clone was seen only a few times. J is TRBJ1-2 and V is TRBV5-6; 8 positions match TRBD1. Germline V gene sequence: CDR1 SGHDT, CDR2 YYEEEE. The CDR3 runs to 15 residues. The J segment lost 4 bases and the V segment lost 4 bases, leaving 9 bases of the junction unmatched. The CDR3 protein is CASSPPTGETYGYTF. The CDR3 DNA reads TGTGCCAGCAGCCCACCGACAGGGGAGACCTATGGCTACACCTTC.

V is TRBV5-1 and J is TRBJ1-4, with TRBD1 identical over 10 bases. The CDR3 contains 16 residues. In germline, CDR1 is SGHRS, CDR2 YFSETQ. The V segment lost 4 bases and the J segment 3 bases; nucleotides outside the gene matches: 6. Here the CDR3 reads CASSKGQGVANEKLFF. The CDR3, as DNA: TGCGCCAGCAGCAAAGGACAGGGGGTGGCTAATGAAAAACTGTTTTTT.

The chain employs TRBV7-9 and TRBJ1-6, with D perhaps TRBD1 (5 bases). Looked up from germline, CDR1 is SEHNR and CDR2 is FQNEAQ (reference sequence). Trimming left V 0 bases short and J 10 bases short, with 19 bases between. The CDR3 has 17 amino acids. The CDR3 region is CASSLALAREVMSPLHF. The CDR3, as DNA: TGTGCCAGCAGCTTAGCGCTTGCCAGGGAGGTTATGTCACCCCTCCACTTT.

The J gene is TRBJ1-2, the V gene TRBV6-1, with D unclear. The germline V and J ends were trimmed by 8 bases and 1 base, with 11 bases remaining between them. Germline V lookup: CDR1 MNHNS, CDR2 SASEGT. CDR3 length: 13 residues. The CDR3 DNA follows: TGTGCCAGCTGTCCCCTTGTTAACTATGGCTACACCTTC. This codes for CASCPLVNYGYTF.

This clone was detected only once. The chain has TRBV10-3 and TRBJ2-2, with 9 bases fitting TRBD2. The trim removed 11 bases at V and 2 bases at J, leaving 12 bases unmatched. The germline CDR1 and CDR2 sequences are ENHRY and SYGVKD. The CDR3 is made up of 16 amino acids. CDR3 protein: CASWNQAGGNTGELFF. Here the CDR3 DNA reads TGTGCCTCTTGGAACCAAGCGGGGGGTAACACCGGGGAGCTGTTTTTT.

This clone showed up just a few times. The chain joins TRBV30 to TRBJ2-7, with 9 nucleotides matching TRBD1. The CDR3 extends over 15 amino acids. J was trimmed by 2 bases and V by 3 bases; bases with no gene match: 8. The germline CDR1 and CDR2 sequences are GTSNPN and SVGIG (reference sequence). As DNA, the CDR3 is TGTGCCTGGAGCACCCGGGACAGGGTCGCCTACGAGCAGTACTTC. It translates to CAWSTRDRVAYEQYF.

J is TRBJ1-5 and V is TRBV7-6; D perhaps matches TRBD1 (6 bases). From germline, CDR1 is SGHVS and CDR2 FNYEAQ. The V gene lost 2 bases and the J gene lost 2 bases, with 13 bases spanning the gap. CDR3 length: 16 residues. The CDR3 DNA follows: TGTGCCAGCAGCTTAACGGGGGGCCGCGGCAATCAGCCCCAGCATTTT. It specifies CASSLTGGRGNQPQHF.

The J gene is TRBJ2-1, the V gene TRBV29-1, with 9 bases that match TRBD2. The CDR3 runs 13 residues. Trimming took 4 bases from V and 7 from J; bases not matched to a gene: 5. Germline V gene data show CDR1 as SQVTM and CDR2 as ANQGSEA. The DNA of the CDR3 is TGCAGCGTTGTAGGACTAGCGTGGAATGAGCAGTTCTTC. It is translated as CSVVGLAWNEQFF.

V gene TRBV19 combines with J gene TRBJ1-3, with D maybe TRBD1 (6 bases). The CDR3 is 15 residues long. The V gene lost 6 bases and the J gene lost 0 bases, with 12 bases spanning the gap. Per germline, CDR1 LNHDA and CDR2 SQIVND (reference sequence). The CDR3 sequence is CASRTYRDSGNTIYF. In DNA form, the CDR3 reads TGTGCCAGTAGGACGTACAGGGACTCTGGAAACACCATATATTTT.

The CDR3 coding sequence is TGTGCCAGCAGCTTGACAGACAGCCACAATGAGCAGTTCTTC. This translates into CASSLTDSHNEQFF. The genes are TRBV5-6 and TRBJ2-1; possibly TRBD1 for D (5 bases). Trimming left V 1 base short and J 5 bases short, with 10 bases between. Germline CDR1 is SGHDT and CDR2 is YYEEEE. The CDR3 extends over 14 amino acids.

The chain couples TRBV29-1 to TRBJ2-5; no definite D call. The CDR3 loop spans 14 amino acids. Germline V gene lookup returns CDR1 SQVTM and CDR2 ANQGSEA. V gave up 0 bases and J gave up 3 bases, with 11 bases separating them. CDR3 sequence reads: CSVEDPTPEETQYF. The CDR3 nucleotides read TGCAGCGTTGAAGATCCCACTCCCGAAGAGACCCAGTACTTC.

The chain has TRBV9 and TRBJ2-2; 12 positions agree with TRBD2. The CDR3 totals 17 residues. From germline, CDR1 is SGDLS and CDR2 YYNGEE. V shed 0 bases and J 7 bases; nucleotides not matched to a gene: 7. The CDR3 region is CASSVDLAGGPRGELFF. The CDR3 nucleotides are TGTGCCAGCAGCGTAGACCTAGCGGGGGGGCCCCGCGGGGAGCTGTTTTTT. The full variable domain, with the rest looked up from reference TRBV9 and TRBJ2-2, is DSGVTQTPKHLITATGQRVTLRCSPRSGDLSVYWYQQSLDQGLQFLIQYYNGEERAKGNILERFSAQQFPDLHSELNLSSLELGDSALYFCASSVDLAGGPRGELFFGEGSRLTVL.

The V call is TRBV5-1, the J call TRBJ2-5; 8 bases match TRBD2. The germline gives CDR1 SGHRS, CDR2 YFSETQ. CDR3 length equals 14 residues. V lost 4 bases to trimming and J lost 7 bases; unmatched junction nucleotides: 9. CDR3 protein: CASSLGLDSGTQYF. CDR3 in DNA: TGCGCCAGCAGCCTGGGACTAGATTCCGGGACCCAGTACTTC.

The table lists this clone with a few counts. This chain links TRBV25-1 with TRBJ2-3; D remains unclear. This CDR3 is 11 amino acids long. V lost 9 bases and J 6 bases, leaving 10 bases between the germline ends. In germline, CDR1 is MGHDK, CDR2 SYGVNS. This chain's CDR3 is CASRSVDTQYF. The DNA for the CDR3 is TGTGCCAGTCGGAGCGTGGATACGCAGTATTTT.

The chain combines TRBV6-6 with TRBJ1-2, with a tentative D call TRBD1 (5 bases). The CDR3 totals 11 residues. Trimming took 10 bases from V and 2 from J, leaving 8 bases between them. Germline V gene lookup returns CDR1 MNHNY and CDR2 SVGAGI (reference sequence). CDR3 loop: CAITGNYGYTF. The CDR3 bases are TGTGCCATTACAGGAAACTATGGCTACACCTTC.

The chain has TRBV11-2 and TRBJ1-2, with 7 positions matching TRBD1. Germline CDR1 SGHAT, CDR2 FQNNGV. Trimming cost V 3 bases and J 8 bases; bases outside gene matches: 3. The CDR3 sequence is 12 residues long. CDR3 amino acids: CASSFKGGGYTF. The CDR3 nucleotides read TGTGCCAGCAGCTTTAAAGGGGGCGGCTACACCTTC.